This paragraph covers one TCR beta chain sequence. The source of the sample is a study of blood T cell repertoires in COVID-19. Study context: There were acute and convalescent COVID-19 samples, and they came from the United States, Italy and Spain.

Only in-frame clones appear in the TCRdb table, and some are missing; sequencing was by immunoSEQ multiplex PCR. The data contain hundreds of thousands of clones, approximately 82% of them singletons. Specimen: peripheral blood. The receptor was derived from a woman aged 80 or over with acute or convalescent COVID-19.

The CDR3: CASSAGTRNTEAFF. CDR3 coding DNA: TGTGCCAGCAGCGCCGGGACAAGGAACACTGAAGCTTTCTTT. This sequence joins TRBV5-5 and TRBJ1-1, with D possibly being TRBD1 (6 bases). This CDR3 comprises 14 residues. The germline V and J ends were trimmed by 4 bases and 1 base, with 11 bases remaining between them. The germline V gene has CDR1 SGHKS and CDR2 YYEKEE (reference sequence).